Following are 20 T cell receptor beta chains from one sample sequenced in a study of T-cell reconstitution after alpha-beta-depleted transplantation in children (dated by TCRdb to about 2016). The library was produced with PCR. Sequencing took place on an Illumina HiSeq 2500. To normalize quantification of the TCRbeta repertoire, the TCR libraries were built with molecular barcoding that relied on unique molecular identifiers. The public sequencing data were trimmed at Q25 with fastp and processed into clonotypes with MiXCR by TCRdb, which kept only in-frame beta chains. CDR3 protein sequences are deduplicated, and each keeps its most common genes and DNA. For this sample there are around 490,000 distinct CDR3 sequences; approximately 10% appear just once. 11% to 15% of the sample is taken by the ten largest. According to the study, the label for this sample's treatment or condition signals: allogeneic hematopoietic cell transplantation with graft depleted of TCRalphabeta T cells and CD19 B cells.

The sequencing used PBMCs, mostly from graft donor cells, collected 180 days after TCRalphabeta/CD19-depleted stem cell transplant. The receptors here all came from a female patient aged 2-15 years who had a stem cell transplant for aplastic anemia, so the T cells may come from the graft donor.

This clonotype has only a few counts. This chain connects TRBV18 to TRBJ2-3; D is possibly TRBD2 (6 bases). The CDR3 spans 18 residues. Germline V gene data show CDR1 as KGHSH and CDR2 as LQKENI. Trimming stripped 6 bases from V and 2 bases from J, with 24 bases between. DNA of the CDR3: TGTGCCAGCTCCCACTGGCCGGGGGTCCACCCGTCCACAGATACGCAGTATTTT. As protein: CASSHWPGVHPSTDTQYF.

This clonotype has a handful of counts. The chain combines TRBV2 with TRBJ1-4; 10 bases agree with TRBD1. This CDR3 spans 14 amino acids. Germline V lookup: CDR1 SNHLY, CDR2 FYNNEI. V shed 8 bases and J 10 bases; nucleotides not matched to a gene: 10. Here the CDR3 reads CASWPGQGFAKLFF. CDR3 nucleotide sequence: TGTGCCAGCTGGCCGGGACAGGGGTTCGCAAAACTGTTTTTT.

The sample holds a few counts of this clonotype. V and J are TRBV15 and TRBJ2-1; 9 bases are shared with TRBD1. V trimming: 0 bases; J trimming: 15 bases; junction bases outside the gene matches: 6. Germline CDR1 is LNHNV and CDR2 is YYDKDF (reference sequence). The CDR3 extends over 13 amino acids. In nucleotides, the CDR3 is TGTGCCACCAGCAGAGATAAGGGACAGGGAGCGTTCTTC. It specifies CATSRDKGQGAFF.

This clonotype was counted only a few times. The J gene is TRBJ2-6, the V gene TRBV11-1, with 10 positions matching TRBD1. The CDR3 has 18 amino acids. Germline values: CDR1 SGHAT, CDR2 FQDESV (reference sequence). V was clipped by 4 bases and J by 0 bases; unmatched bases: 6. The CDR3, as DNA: TGTGCCAGCAGCTGGACATGGGACAGGGGCTCTGGGGCCAACGTCCTGACTTTC. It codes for CASSWTWDRGSGANVLTF.

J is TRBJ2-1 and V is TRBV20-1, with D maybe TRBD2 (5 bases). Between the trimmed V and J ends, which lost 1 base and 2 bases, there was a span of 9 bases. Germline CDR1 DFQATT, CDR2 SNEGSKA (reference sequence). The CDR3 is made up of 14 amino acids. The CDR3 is CSARGGAAYNEQFF. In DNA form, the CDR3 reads TGCAGTGCTAGAGGGGGAGCGGCCTACAATGAGCAGTTCTTC.

The CDR3 sequence: CSAGRKLLGGGYTF. DNA for the CDR3: TGCAGTGCTGGCCGGAAGCTACTCGGCGGAGGCTACACCTTC. The J gene is TRBJ1-2, the V gene TRBV20-1; D uncertain. CDR1 and CDR2 (germline): DFQATT, SNEGSKA (reference sequence). V was shortened by 5 bases and J by 8 bases, with 21 bases between the two germline ends. The CDR3 spans 14 residues.

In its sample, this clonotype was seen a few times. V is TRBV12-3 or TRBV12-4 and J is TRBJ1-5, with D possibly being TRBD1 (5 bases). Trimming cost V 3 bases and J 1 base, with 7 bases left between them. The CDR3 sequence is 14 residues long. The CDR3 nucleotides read TGTGCCAGCAGTTTTGACAGAAGCAATCAGCCCCAGCATTTT. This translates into CASSFDRSNQPQHF.

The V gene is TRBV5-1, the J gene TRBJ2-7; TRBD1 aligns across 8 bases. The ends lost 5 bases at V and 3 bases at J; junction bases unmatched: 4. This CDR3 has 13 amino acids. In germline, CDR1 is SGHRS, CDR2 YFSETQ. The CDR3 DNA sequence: TGCGCCAGCAGGAGACAGGGGAACTACGAGCAGTACTTC. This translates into CASRRQGNYEQYF.

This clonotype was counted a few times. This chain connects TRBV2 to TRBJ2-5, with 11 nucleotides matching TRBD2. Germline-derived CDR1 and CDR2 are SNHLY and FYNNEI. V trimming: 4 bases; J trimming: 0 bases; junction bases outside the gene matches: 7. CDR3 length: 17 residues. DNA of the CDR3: TGTGCCAGCAGTGGGAAACTAGCGGGGGAACACCAAGAGACCCAGTACTTC. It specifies CASSGKLAGEHQETQYF.

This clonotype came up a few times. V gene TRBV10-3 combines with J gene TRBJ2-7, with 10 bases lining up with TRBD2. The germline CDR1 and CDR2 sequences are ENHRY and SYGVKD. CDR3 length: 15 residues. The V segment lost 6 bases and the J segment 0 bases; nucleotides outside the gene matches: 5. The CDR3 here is CAIRDASGSSYEQYF. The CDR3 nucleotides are TGTGCCATCAGGGACGCTAGCGGGAGCTCCTACGAGCAGTACTTC.

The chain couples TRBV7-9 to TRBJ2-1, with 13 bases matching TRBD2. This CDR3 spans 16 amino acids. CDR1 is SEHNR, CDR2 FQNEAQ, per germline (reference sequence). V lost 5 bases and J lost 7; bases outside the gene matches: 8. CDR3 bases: TGTGCCAGCAGCCCTGGACTAGCGGGAGTTCCGAATGAGCAGTTCTTC. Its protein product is CASSPGLAGVPNEQFF.

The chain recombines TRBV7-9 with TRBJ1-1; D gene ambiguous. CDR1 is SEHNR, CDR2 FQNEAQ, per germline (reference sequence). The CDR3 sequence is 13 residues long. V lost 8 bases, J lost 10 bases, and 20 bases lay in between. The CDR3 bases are TGTGCCAGCGAGTCTTTCGCCCCTTCTGGAGCTTTCTTT. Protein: CASESFAPSGAFF.

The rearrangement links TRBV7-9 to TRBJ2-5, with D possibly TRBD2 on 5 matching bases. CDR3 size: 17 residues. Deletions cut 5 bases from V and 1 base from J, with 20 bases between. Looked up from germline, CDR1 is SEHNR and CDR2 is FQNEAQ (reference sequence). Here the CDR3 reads CASSRISPRTFQETQYF. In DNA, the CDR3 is TGTGCCAGCAGCCGCATCAGCCCAAGGACTTTCCAAGAGACCCAGTACTTC. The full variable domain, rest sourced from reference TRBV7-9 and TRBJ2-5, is DTGVSQNPRHKITKRGQNVTFRCDPISEHNRLYWYRQTLGQGPEFLTYFQNEAQLEKSRLLSDRFSAERPKGSFSTLEIQRTEQGDSAMYLCASSRISPRTFQETQYFGPGTRLLVL.

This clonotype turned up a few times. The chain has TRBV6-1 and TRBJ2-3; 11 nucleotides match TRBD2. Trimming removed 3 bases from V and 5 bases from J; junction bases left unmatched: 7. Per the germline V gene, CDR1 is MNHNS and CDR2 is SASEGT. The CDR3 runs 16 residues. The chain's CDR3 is CASSDTLAGGQDTQYF. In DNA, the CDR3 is TGTGCCAGCAGTGATACGCTAGCGGGAGGACAAGATACGCAGTATTTT.

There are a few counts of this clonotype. The CDR3 protein is CASSPGGAIETQYF. CDR3 nucleotide sequence: TGCGCCAGCAGCCCAGGGGGCGCTATCGAGACCCAGTACTTC. The chain carries TRBV5-1 and TRBJ2-5; 8 nucleotides match TRBD1. CDR3 length: 14 residues. V lost 4 bases, J lost 5 bases, and 7 bases stayed unmatched. The germline CDR1 and CDR2 sequences are SGHRS and YFSETQ.

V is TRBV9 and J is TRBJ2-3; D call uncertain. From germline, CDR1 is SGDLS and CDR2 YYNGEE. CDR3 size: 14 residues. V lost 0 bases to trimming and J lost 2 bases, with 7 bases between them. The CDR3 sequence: CASSVASNTDTQYF. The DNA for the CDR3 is TGTGCCAGCAGCGTAGCCAGTAACACAGATACGCAGTATTTT. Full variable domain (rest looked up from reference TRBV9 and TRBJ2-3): DSGVTQTPKHLITATGQRVTLRCSPRSGDLSVYWYQQSLDQGLQFLIQYYNGEERAKGNILERFSAQQFPDLHSELNLSSLELGDSALYFCASSVASNTDTQYFGPGTRLTVL.

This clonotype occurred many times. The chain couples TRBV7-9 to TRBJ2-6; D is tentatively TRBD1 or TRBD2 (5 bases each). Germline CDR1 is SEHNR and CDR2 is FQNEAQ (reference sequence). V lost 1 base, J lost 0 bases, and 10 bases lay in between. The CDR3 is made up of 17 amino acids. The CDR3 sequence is CASSLGGGYSGANVLTF. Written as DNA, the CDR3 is TGTGCCAGCAGCTTAGGTGGGGGATACTCTGGGGCCAACGTCCTGACTTTC. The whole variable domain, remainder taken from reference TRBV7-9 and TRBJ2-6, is DTGVSQNPRHKITKRGQNVTFRCDPISEHNRLYWYRQTLGQGPEFLTYFQNEAQLEKSRLLSDRFSAERPKGSFSTLEIQRTEQGDSAMYLCASSLGGGYSGANVLTFGAGSRLTVL.

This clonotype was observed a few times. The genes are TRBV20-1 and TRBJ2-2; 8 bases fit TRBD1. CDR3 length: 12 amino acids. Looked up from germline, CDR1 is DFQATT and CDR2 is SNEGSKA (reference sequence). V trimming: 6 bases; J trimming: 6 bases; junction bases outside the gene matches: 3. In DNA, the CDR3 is TGCAGTGCGAGACAGGGGTCCGGGGAGCTGTTTTTT. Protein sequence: CSARQGSGELFF.

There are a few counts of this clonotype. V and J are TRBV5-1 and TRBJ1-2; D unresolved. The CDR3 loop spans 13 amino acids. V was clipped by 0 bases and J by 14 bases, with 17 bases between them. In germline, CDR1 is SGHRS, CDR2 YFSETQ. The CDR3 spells CASSLAGASLSTF. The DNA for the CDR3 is TGCGCCAGCAGCTTGGCCGGAGCCTCCTTAAGTACCTTC.

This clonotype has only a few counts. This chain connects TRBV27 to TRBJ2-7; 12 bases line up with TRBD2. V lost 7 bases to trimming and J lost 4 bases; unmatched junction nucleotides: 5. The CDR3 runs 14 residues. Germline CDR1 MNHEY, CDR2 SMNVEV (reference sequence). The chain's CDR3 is CASTGGTSGYEQYF. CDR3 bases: TGTGCCAGCACCGGCGGGACTAGCGGGTACGAGCAGTACTTC.